These 17 T cell receptor beta chains share one sample of origin, sequenced in a study of T cell responses to AZD1222 COVID-19 vaccine. Assay: immunoSEQ multiplex PCR; the TCRdb copy retains only in-frame clones and omits some. The table includes about 140,000 clones, more than 80% detected once. The specimen was peripheral blood, collected 28 days after the second dose of the MenACWY control vaccine. Receptors originate from an adult who received the MenACWY meningococcal vaccine as a control.

The rearrangement uses TRBV2 and TRBJ2-5, with D tentatively TRBD1 (6 bases). V lost 4 bases and J lost 2, with 11 bases in between. Germline CDR1 is SNHLY and CDR2 is FYNNEI. CDR3 length: 14 residues. This CDR3 reads CASSAPGQQETQYF. The DNA of the CDR3 is TGTGCCAGCAGTGCCCCGGGACAACAAGAGACCCAGTACTTC.

The CDR3 here is CASSAHPLAGKTTTIEQYF. The CDR3 nucleotides are TGTGCCAGTAGTGCCCACCCCCTAGCGGGTAAGACTACGACTATCGAGCAGTACTTC. The chain joins TRBV19 to TRBJ2-7, with TRBD2 matching over 8 bases. Per germline, CDR1 LNHDA and CDR2 SQIVND (reference sequence). There are 19 residues in the CDR3. V lost 5 bases and J lost 6; bases outside the gene matches: 24.

The chain is built from TRBV29-1 and TRBJ1-5; D is ambiguous. V lost 6 bases and J 4 bases, leaving 13 bases between the germline ends. Germline V gives CDR1 SQVTM, CDR2 ANQGSEA. The CDR3 spans 13 residues. The CDR3 DNA is TGCAGCGTCCGTAGCGGGGAAAATCAGCCCCAGCATTTT. Translation gives CSVRSGENQPQHF.

J is TRBJ2-5 and V is TRBV6-5; tentatively, D is TRBD1 (6 bases). The germline V gene encodes CDR1 MNHEY and CDR2 SVGAGI. CDR3 size: 15 residues. V lost 5 bases, J lost 3 bases, and 16 bases lay in between. The CDR3 reads CASSPGTGSEETQYF. The CDR3 DNA reads as TGTGCCAGCAGTCCTGGAACAGGGTCTGAAGAGACCCAGTACTTC.

V usage is TRBV5-4 and J usage is TRBJ2-1; no clear D gene. Germline CDR1 SGHNT, CDR2 YYREEE (reference sequence). The V end was cut by 4 bases, the J end by 5 bases, with 4 bases between. The CDR3 sequence is 11 residues long. CDR3 amino acids: CASSQNNEQFF. The CDR3 nucleotides are TGTGCCAGCAGCCAAAACAATGAGCAGTTCTTC.

The V gene is TRBV14, the J gene TRBJ1-4, with D perhaps matching TRBD1 (6 bases). Germline-derived CDR1 and CDR2 are SGHDN and FVKESK. Trimming left V 2 bases short and J 2 bases short, with 9 bases between. There are 15 residues in the CDR3. The CDR3 loop is CASSQTGLTNEKLFF. Here the CDR3 DNA reads TGTGCCAGCAGCCAAACAGGGCTCACTAATGAAAAACTGTTTTTT.

V gene TRBV18 combines with J gene TRBJ1-1, with D perhaps matching TRBD1 (6 bases). With 2 bases removed from V and 6 bases from J, the gap between germline ends came to 13 bases. This CDR3 comprises 14 residues. Germline CDR1 reads KGHSH; CDR2 reads LQKENI. CDR3 DNA: TGTGCCAGCTCACCAGAAGGGGGACGGGCTGAAGCTTTCTTT. It translates to CASSPEGGRAEAFF.

The chain carries TRBV19 and TRBJ1-2, with 7 bases identical to TRBD1. The CDR3 has 15 residues. Germline trimming cut 3 bases from V and 4 bases from J; bases unmatched to any gene: 8. CDR1 and CDR2 from the germline V gene are LNHDA and SQIVND (reference sequence). CDR3 sequence: CASSMDRLAGYGYTF. In DNA form, the CDR3 reads TGTGCCAGTAGTATGGACAGGCTAGCCGGCTATGGCTACACCTTC.

In this sample, this clone turned up a few times. This chain uses TRBV5-1 with TRBJ2-7; possibly TRBD1 for D (6 bases). V was clipped by 4 bases and J by 3 bases, with 14 bases between them. Germline V CDR1 and CDR2: SGHRS, YFSETQ. This CDR3 is built from 14 residues. The CDR3 is CASSIRDTYYEQYF. The CDR3 DNA reads as TGCGCCAGCAGCATCCGGGACACCTACTACGAGCAGTACTTC.

The chain has TRBV18 and TRBJ2-7, with TRBD1 as a possible D gene (5 bases). Germline-derived CDR1 and CDR2 are KGHSH and LQKENI. The CDR3 runs 15 residues. V was cut by 5 bases and J by 3 bases, with 17 bases left in between. The CDR3 DNA follows: TGTGCCAGCTCAGCGGTTCAGGGTTTGGGCTACGAGCAGTACTTC. This encodes CASSAVQGLGYEQYF.

A single count supports this clone. This chain joins TRBV10-3 and TRBJ1-4; D ambiguous. V gave up 4 bases and J gave up 5 bases, with 8 bases separating them. Germline CDR1 ENHRY, CDR2 SYGVKD. CDR3 length equals 13 residues. The CDR3 region is CAISVSANEKLFF. CDR3 DNA: TGTGCCATCAGTGTATCCGCGAATGAAAAACTGTTTTTT.

The J gene is TRBJ2-5, the V gene TRBV3-1 (or the pseudogene TRBV3-2); 8 positions agree with TRBD1. The J segment lost 2 bases and the V segment lost 4 bases, leaving 6 bases of the junction unmatched. The CDR3 loop spans 15 amino acids. The germline V gene has CDR1 LGHDT and CDR2 YNNKEL (reference sequence). CDR3 residues: CASSPPGQAQETQYF. CDR3 nucleotide sequence: TGTGCCAGCAGCCCTCCGGGACAGGCACAAGAGACCCAGTACTTC.

This clone has just one count. This chain uses TRBV9 with TRBJ2-1; unclear D gene. The CDR3 has 14 amino acids. With 0 bases removed from V and 8 bases from J, the gap between germline ends came to 12 bases. The germline gives CDR1 SGDLS, CDR2 YYNGEE. The CDR3 spells CASSVGLGTDEQFF. In DNA, the CDR3 is TGTGCCAGCAGCGTAGGACTGGGAACGGATGAGCAGTTCTTC.

V is TRBV3-1 (or the pseudogene TRBV3-2) and J is TRBJ2-2; TRBD2 agrees at 10 bases. CDR1 is LGHDT, CDR2 YNNKEL, per germline (reference sequence). The CDR3 is made up of 15 amino acids. V lost 4 bases, J lost 5 bases, and 4 bases stayed unmatched. CDR3 amino acids: CASSLTSGDTGELFF. The CDR3 DNA is TGTGCCAGCAGCCTTACTAGCGGGGATACCGGGGAGCTGTTTTTT.

The rearrangement joins TRBV19 to TRBJ2-7; tentatively, D is TRBD1 (6 bases). Germline lookup yields CDR1 LNHDA and CDR2 SQIVND (reference sequence). Trimming pared 4 bases from V and 6 bases from J, leaving 10 bases between. The CDR3 spans 12 residues. CDR3 coding DNA: TGTGCCAGTAGTAAGACAGGTAGCGAGCAGTACTTC. Translation: CASSKTGSEQYF.

The chain combines TRBV19 with TRBJ2-1; 9 bases align to TRBD1. The CDR3 loop spans 15 amino acids. CDR1 and CDR2 (germline): LNHDA, SQIVND (reference sequence). Losses at the gene ends were 4 bases for V and 6 bases for J; bases not matched to a gene: 7. The CDR3 here is CASSKPGQGVNEQFF. For the CDR3, the DNA is TGTGCCAGTAGTAAACCGGGACAGGGTGTCAATGAGCAGTTCTTC.

V is TRBV5-1 and J is TRBJ1-2; TRBD1 might be the D (6 bases). The germline V gene encodes CDR1 SGHRS and CDR2 YFSETQ. There are 11 residues in the CDR3. Trimming cost V 2 bases and J 11 bases, with 10 bases left between them. The CDR3 nucleotides are TGCGCCAGCAGCTTACAGGGTTCTTACACCTTC. This gives the protein CASSLQGSYTF.